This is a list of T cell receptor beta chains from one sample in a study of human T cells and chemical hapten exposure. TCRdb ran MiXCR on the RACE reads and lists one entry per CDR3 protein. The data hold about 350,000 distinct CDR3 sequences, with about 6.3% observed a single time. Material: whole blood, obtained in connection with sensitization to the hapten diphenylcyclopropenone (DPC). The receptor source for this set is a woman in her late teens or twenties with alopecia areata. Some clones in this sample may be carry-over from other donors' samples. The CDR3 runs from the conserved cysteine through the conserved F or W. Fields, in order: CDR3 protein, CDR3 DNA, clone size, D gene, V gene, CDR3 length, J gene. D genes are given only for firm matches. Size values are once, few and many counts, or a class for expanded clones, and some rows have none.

CASSPTGRGGTEAFF,TGTGCCAGCAGTCCCACAGGGCGGGGGGGGACTGAAGCTTTCTTT,many,NA,TRBV27,15,TRBJ1-1
CASSPLAGGGDTQYF,TGTGCCAGCAGCCCACTAGCGGGGGGAGGAGATACGCAGTATTTT,once,TRBD2,TRBV3-1,15,TRBJ2-3
CAISETDSGNTIYF,TGTGCCATCAGTGAGACAGATTCTGGAAACACCATATATTTT,many,NA,TRBV10-3,14,TRBJ1-3
CASNFVSRPYGYTF,TGTGCCAGCAATTTCGTCAGCCGTCCCTATGGCTACACCTTC,few,NA,TRBV28,14,TRBJ1-2
CASSLGWTGLSPLHF,TGTGCCAGCAGCTTGGGATGGACAGGGCTGTCACCCCTCCACTTT,NA,TRBD1,TRBV5-6,15,TRBJ1-6
CASSTPSDLRGYNGPYGYTF,TGTGCCAGCAGCACCCCCTCAGACCTGCGGGGCTATAATGGCCCCTATGGCTACACCTTC,many,NA,TRBV7-2,20,TRBJ1-2
CAIRGDELNTEAFF,TGTGCCATCAGGGGGGACGAGTTGAACACTGAAGCTTTCTTT,many,NA,TRBV10-3,14,TRBJ1-1
CASSEWGRFPKGGEQFF,TGTGCCAGCAGTGAGTGGGGGCGCTTCCCGAAAGGGGGTGAGCAGTTCTTC,many,NA,TRBV6-2/TRBV6-3,17,TRBJ2-1
CASSLGPQGNTEAFF,TGTGCCAGCAGCTTAGGCCCGCAGGGGAACACTGAAGCTTTCTTT,few,NA,TRBV13,15,TRBJ1-1
CASSPTGGALKNIQYF,TGTGCCAGCAGTCCCACGGGCGGGGCGCTCAAAAACATTCAGTACTTC,many,NA,TRBV6-2/TRBV6-3,16,TRBJ2-4
CASSLPQGLSQYF,TGTGCCAGCAGCCTCCCACAGGGACTCTCGCAGTATTTT,NA,NA,TRBV7-8,13,TRBJ2-3
CSAPGTGGEGGNTIYF,TGCAGTGCTCCCGGGACAGGGGGTGAAGGGGGAAACACCATATATTTT,NA,TRBD1,TRBV20-1,16,TRBJ1-3
CSVIPLQGASTDTQYF,TGCAGCGTTATCCCCCTACAGGGGGCTAGCACAGATACGCAGTATTTT,many,TRBD1,TRBV29-1,16,TRBJ2-3
CASSLAPHSNQPQHF,TGTGCCAGCAGCTTAGCCCCCCATAGCAATCAGCCCCAGCATTTT,many,NA,TRBV7-2,15,TRBJ1-5
CASSLQGIYQPQHF,TGTGCCAGCAGTTTACAGGGAATATATCAGCCCCAGCATTTT,few,NA,TRBV6-2/TRBV6-3,14,TRBJ1-5
CASRGWRKTEAFF,TGTGCCAGCAGAGGATGGCGAAAGACTGAAGCTTTCTTT,NA,NA,TRBV6-2/TRBV6-3,13,TRBJ1-1
CASSYMTEAFF,TGTGCCAGCAGTTACATGACTGAAGCTTTCTTT,many,NA,TRBV6-6,11,TRBJ1-1
CASSTGGSYEQYF,TGTGCCAGCTCCACGGGAGGCTCCTACGAGCAGTACTTC,few,TRBD2,TRBV12-3/TRBV12-4,13,TRBJ2-7
CASSLSKTSGGNEQFF,TGTGCCAGCAGCTTGAGTAAAACTAGCGGGGGCAATGAGCAGTTCTTC,NA,TRBD2,TRBV5-5,16,TRBJ2-1
CASSQGTGERTDTQYF,TGTGCCAGCAGCCAAGGGACGGGAGAACGCACAGATACGCAGTATTTT,many,NA,TRBV6-5,16,TRBJ2-3
CASSSVGTGEVAEAFF,TGTGCCAGCAGCTCAGTTGGGACAGGGGAGGTGGCTGAAGCTTTCTTT,many,TRBD1,TRBV5-6,16,TRBJ1-1
CASSYSSTEETQYF,TGTGCCAGCAGTTACTCGAGTACGGAGGAGACCCAGTACTTC,NA,NA,TRBV6-5,14,TRBJ2-5
CASSSFRGLAGALETSGELFF,TGTGCCAGCAGTTCCTTTAGGGGGCTAGCGGGGGCCCTTGAGACGAGCGGGGAGCTGTTTTTT,many,TRBD2,TRBV12-3/TRBV12-4,21,TRBJ2-2
CASSHSTDEQYF,TGTGCCAGCAGCCATTCGACAGACGAGCAGTACTTC,NA,NA,TRBV13,12,TRBJ2-7
CASSLGAITDTQYF,TGCGCCAGCAGCTTGGGGGCGATCACAGATACGCAGTATTTT,few,NA,TRBV5-1,14,TRBJ2-3